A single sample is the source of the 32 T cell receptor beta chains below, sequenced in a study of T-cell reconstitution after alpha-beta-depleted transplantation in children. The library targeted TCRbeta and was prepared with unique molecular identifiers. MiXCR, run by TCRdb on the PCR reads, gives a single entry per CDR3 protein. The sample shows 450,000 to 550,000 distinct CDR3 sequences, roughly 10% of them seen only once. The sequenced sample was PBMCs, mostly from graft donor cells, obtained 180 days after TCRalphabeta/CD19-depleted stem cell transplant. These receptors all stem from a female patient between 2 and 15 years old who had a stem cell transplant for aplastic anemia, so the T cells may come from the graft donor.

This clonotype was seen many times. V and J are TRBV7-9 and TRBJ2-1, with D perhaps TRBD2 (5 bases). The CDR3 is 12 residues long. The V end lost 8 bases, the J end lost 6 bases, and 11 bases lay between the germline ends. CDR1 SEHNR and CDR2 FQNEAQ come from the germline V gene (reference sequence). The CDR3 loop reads CASAARGNEQFF. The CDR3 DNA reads TGTGCCAGCGCCGCACGGGGCAATGAGCAGTTCTTC. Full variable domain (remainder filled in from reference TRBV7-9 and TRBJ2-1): DTGVSQNPRHKITKRGQNVTFRCDPISEHNRLYWYRQTLGQGPEFLTYFQNEAQLEKSRLLSDRFSAERPKGSFSTLEIQRTEQGDSAMYLCASAARGNEQFFGPGTRLTVL.

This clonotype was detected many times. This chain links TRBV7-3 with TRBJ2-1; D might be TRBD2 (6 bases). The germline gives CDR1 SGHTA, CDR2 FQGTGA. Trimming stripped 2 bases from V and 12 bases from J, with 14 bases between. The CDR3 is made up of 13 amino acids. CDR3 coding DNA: TGTGCCAGCAGCTTAGGGCCCCTGGGAGGGCAGTTCTTC. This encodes CASSLGPLGGQFF.

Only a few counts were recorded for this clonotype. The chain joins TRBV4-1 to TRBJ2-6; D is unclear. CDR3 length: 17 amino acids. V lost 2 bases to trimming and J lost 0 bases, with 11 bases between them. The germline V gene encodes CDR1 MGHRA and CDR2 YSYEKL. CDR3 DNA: TGCGCCAGCAGCCAACCGACAATCCGCTCTGGGGCCAACGTCCTGACTTTC. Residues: CASSQPTIRSGANVLTF.

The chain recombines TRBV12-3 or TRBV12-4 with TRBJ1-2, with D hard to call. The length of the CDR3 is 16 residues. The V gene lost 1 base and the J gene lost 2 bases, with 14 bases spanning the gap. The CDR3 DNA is TGTGCCAGCAGTTTAGTATCCGGCCGCGGAAACTATGGCTACACCTTC. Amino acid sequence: CASSLVSGRGNYGYTF.

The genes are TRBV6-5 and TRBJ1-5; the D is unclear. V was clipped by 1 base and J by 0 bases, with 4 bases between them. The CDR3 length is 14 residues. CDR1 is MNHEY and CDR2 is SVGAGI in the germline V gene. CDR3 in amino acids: CASSYLYSNQPQHF. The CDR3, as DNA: TGTGCCAGCAGTTACTTATATAGCAATCAGCCCCAGCATTTT.

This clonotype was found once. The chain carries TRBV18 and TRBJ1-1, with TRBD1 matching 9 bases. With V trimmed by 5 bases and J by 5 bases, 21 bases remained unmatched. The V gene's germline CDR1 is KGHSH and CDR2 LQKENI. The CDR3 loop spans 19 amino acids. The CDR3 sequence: CASSSPIPLDPQGATEAFF. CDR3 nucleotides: TGTGCCAGCTCATCCCCTATCCCCCTGGATCCACAGGGGGCGACTGAAGCTTTCTTT.

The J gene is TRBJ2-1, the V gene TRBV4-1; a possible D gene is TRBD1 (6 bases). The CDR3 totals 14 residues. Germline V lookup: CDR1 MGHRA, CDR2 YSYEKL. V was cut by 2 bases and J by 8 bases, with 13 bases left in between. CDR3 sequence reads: CASSQPDSVHEQFF. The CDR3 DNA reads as TGCGCCAGCAGCCAACCGGACAGCGTTCATGAGCAGTTCTTC.

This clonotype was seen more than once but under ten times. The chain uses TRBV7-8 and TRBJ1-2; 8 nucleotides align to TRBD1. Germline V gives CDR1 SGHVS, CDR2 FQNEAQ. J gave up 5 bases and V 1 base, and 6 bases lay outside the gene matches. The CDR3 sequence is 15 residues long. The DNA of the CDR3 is TGTGCCAGCAGCTTAGGCGCCAGGGGGCATTATGGCTACACCTTC. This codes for CASSLGARGHYGYTF. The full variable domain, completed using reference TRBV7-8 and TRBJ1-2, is GAGVSQSPRYKVAKRGQDVALRCDPISGHVSLFWYQQALGQGPEFLTYFQNEAQLDKSGLPSDRFFAERPEGSVSTLKIQRTQQEDSAVYLCASSLGARGHYGYTFGSGTRLTVV.

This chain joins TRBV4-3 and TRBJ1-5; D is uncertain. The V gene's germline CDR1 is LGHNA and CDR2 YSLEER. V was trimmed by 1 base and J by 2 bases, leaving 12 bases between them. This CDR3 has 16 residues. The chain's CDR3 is CASSQVLGRGNQPQHF. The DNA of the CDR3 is TGCGCCAGCAGCCAAGTATTGGGTCGGGGCAATCAGCCCCAGCATTTT.

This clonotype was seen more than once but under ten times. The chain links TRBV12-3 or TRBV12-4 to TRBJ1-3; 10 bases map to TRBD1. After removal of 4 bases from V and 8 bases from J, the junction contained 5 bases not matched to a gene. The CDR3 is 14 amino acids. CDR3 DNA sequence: TGTGCCAGCAGTTCCAGACAGGGGGCGCACACCATATATTTT. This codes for CASSSRQGAHTIYF.

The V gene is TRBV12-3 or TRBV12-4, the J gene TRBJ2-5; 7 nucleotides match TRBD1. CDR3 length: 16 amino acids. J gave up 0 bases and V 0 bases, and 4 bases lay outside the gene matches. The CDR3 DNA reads TGTGCCAGCAGTTTAGCAAGAACAGGGGACCAAGAGACCCAGTACTTC. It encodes CASSLARTGDQETQYF.

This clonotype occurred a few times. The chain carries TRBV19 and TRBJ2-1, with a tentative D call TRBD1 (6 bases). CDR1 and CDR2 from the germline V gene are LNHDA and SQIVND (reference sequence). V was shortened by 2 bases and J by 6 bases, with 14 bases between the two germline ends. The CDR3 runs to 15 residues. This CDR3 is CASSISRGSANEQFF. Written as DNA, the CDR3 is TGTGCCAGTAGTATAAGCAGGGGATCTGCCAATGAGCAGTTCTTC.

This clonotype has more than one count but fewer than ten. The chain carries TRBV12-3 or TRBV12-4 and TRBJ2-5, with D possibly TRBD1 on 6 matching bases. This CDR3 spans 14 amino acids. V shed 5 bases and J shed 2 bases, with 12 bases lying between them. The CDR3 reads CASSHRVRQETQYF. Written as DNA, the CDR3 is TGTGCCAGCAGTCACAGGGTGAGGCAAGAGACCCAGTACTTC.

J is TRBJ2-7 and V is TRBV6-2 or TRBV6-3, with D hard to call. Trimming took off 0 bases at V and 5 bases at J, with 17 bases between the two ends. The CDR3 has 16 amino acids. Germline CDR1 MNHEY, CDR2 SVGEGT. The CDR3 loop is CASSYSKIVGDNEQYV. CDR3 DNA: TGTGCCAGCAGTTACTCGAAGATTGTCGGTGACAACGAGCAGTACGTC.

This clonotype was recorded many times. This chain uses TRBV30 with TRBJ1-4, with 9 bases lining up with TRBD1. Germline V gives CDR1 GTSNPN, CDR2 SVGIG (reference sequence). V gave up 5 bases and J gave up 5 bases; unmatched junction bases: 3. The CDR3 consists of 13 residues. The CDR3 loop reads CAWQTGGNEKLFF. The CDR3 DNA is TGTGCCTGGCAGACAGGGGGGAATGAAAAACTGTTTTTT.

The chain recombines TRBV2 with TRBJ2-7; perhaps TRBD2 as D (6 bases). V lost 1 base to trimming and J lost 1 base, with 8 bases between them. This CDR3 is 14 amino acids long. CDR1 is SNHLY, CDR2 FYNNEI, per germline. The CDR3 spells CASSEVLASYEQYF. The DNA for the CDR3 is TGTGCCAGCAGTGAAGTACTAGCTTCCTACGAGCAGTACTTC.

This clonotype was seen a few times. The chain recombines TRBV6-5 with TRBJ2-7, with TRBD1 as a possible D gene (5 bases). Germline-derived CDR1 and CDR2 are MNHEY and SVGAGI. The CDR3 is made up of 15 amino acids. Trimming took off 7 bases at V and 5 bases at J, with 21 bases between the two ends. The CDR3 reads CASNLGAGRTNEQYV. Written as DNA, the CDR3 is TGTGCCAGCAATTTAGGGGCAGGCAGGACAAACGAGCAGTACGTC.

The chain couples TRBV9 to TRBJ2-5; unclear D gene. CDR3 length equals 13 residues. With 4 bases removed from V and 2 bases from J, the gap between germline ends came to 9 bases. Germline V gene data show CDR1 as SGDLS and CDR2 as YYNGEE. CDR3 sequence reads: CASSSNLQETQYF. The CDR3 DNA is TGTGCCAGCAGCTCAAATTTGCAAGAGACCCAGTACTTC.

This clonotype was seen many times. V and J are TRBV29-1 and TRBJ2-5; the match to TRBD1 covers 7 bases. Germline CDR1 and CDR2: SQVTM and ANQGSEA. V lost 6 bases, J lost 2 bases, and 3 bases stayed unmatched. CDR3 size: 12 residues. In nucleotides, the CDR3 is TGCAGCGTGGGACAGTCGCAAGAGACCCAGTACTTC. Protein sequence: CSVGQSQETQYF. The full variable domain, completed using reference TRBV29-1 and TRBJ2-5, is SAVISQKPSRDICQRGTSLTIQCQVDSQVTMMFWYRQQPGQSLTLIATANQGSEATYESGFVIDKFPISRPNLTFSTLTVSNMSPEDSSIYLCSVGQSQETQYFGPGTRLLVL.

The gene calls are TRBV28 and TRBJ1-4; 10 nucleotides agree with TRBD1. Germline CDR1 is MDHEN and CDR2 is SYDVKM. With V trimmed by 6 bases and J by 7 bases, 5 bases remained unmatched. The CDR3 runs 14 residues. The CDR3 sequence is CASRSGTGVEKLFF. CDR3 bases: TGTGCCAGCAGGTCCGGGACAGGGGTTGAAAAACTGTTTTTT.

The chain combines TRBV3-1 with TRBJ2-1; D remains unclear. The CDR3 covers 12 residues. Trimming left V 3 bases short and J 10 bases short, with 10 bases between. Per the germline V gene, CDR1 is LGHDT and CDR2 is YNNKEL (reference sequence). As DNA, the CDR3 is TGTGCCAGCAGCCAGGTGCCAAGCGAGCAGTTCTTC. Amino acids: CASSQVPSEQFF.

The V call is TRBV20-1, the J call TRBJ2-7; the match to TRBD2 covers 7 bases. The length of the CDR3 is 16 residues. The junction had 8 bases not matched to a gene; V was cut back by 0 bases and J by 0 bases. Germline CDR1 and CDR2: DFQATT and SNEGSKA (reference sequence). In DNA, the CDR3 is TGCAGTGCTAGAGATTGGGGGGAGGGTCGCTCCTACGAGCAGTACTTC. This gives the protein CSARDWGEGRSYEQYF.

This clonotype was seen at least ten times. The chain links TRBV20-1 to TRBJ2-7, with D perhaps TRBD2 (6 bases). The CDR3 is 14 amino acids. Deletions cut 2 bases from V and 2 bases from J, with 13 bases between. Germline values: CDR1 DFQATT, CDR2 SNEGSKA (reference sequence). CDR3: CSARSPGLPYEQYF. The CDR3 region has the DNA TGCAGTGCTAGATCCCCGGGACTTCCCTACGAGCAGTACTTC.

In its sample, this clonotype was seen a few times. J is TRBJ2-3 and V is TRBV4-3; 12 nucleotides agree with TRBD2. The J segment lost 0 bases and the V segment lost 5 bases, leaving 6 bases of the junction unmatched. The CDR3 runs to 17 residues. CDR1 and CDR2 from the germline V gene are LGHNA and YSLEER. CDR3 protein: CASSGLAGGTSTDTQYF. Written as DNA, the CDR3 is TGCGCCAGCAGCGGGCTAGCGGGAGGGACGAGCACAGATACGCAGTATTTT.

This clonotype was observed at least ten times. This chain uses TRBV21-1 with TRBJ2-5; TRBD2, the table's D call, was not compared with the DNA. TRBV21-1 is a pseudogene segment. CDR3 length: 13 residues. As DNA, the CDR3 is TGTGCCCCCTCCCCAGAGCCGGGGGAGACCCAGTACTTC. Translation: CAPSPEPGETQYF.

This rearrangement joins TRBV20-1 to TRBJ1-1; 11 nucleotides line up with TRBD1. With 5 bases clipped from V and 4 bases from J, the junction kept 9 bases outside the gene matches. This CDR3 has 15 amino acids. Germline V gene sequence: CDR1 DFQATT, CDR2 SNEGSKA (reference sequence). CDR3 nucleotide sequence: TGCAGTGCTTCCCGGACAGGGGGCGCCGTCACTGAAGCTTTCTTT. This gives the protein CSASRTGGAVTEAFF.

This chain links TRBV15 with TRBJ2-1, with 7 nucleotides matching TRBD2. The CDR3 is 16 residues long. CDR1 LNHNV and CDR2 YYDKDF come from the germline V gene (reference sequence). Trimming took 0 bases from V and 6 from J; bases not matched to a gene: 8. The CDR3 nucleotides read TGTGCCACCAGCAGAGATGCGGGACTACCTCTCAATGAGCAGTTCTTC. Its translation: CATSRDAGLPLNEQFF.

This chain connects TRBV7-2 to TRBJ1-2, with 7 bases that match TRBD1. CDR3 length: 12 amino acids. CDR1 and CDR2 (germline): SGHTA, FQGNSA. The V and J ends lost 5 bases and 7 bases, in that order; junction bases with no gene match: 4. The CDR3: CASSPQGFGYTF. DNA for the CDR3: TGTGCCAGCAGCCCACAGGGGTTTGGCTACACCTTC.

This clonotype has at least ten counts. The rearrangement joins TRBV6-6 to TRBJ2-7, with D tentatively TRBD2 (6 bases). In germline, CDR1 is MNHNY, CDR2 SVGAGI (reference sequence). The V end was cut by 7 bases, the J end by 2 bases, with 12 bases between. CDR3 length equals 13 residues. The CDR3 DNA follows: TGTGCCAGCATCGGGACTGGGACCTACGAGCAGTACTTC. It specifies CASIGTGTYEQYF.

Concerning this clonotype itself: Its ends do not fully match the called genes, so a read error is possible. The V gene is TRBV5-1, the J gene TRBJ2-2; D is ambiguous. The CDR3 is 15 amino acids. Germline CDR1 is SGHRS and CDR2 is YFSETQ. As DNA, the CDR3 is TGCGCCAGCAGCCTCTACGCTAGTGTCACCGCGGAGCTGTTTTTT. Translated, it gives CASSLYASVTAELFF.

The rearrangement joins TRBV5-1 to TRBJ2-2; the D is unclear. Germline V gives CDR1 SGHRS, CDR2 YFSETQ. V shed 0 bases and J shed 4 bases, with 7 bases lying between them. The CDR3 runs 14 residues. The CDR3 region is CASSLGTITGELFF. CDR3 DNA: TGCGCCAGCAGCTTGGGGACGATCACCGGGGAGCTGTTTTTT.

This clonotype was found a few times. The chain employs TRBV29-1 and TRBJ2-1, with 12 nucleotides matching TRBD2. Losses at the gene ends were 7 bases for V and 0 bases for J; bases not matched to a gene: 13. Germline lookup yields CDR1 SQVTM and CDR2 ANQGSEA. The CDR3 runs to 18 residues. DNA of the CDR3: TGCAGCGCGAACGGACAAACTAGCGGGAGGAGCTCCTACAATGAGCAGTTCTTC. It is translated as CSANGQTSGRSSYNEQFF.